Following are 25 T cell receptor beta chains from one sample sequenced in a study of T cell responses to AZD1222 COVID-19 vaccine. TCRdb keeps only in-frame clones here, not all; method: immunoSEQ multiplex PCR. The sample lists roughly 130,000 clones; 70% to 90% were seen once. Sequenced material: peripheral blood, taken on day 0 of AZD1222 vaccination. All receptors derive from an adult in good health.

V is TRBV6-1 and J is TRBJ2-3; the D is unclear. Trimming removed 2 bases at V and 5 bases at J, with 5 bases between. Germline CDR1 MNHNS, CDR2 SASEGT. This CDR3 region has 12 residues. CDR3 coding DNA: TGTGCCAGCAGTGAATGGGTAGATACGCAGTATTTT. Translation gives CASSEWVDTQYF.

This CDR3 reads CASSAMGYEQYF. The CDR3 bases are TGTGCCAGCAGTGCAATGGGATACGAGCAGTACTTC. The J gene is TRBJ2-7, the V gene TRBV6-2 or TRBV6-3; no clear D. This CDR3 has 12 amino acids. V was trimmed by 5 bases and J by 4 bases, leaving 9 bases between them. Germline V CDR1 and CDR2: MNHEY, SVGEGT.

This chain connects TRBV3-1 (or the pseudogene TRBV3-2) to TRBJ2-2, with 9 nucleotides matching TRBD2. Looked up from germline, CDR1 is LGHDT and CDR2 is YNNKEL (reference sequence). CDR3 length equals 16 residues. V lost 4 bases, J lost 4 bases, and 7 bases stayed unmatched. The CDR3 is CASSLSAGGSTGELFF. CDR3 coding DNA: TGTGCCAGCAGCCTTTCAGCGGGAGGTAGCACCGGGGAGCTGTTTTTT.

The chain links TRBV28 to TRBJ2-1, with unresolved D. CDR1 MDHEN and CDR2 SYDVKM come from the germline V gene. The CDR3 runs 16 residues. V lost 6 bases and J lost 3, with 18 bases in between. The CDR3 bases are TGTGCCAGCAGCCCTCCCACGGCATTGGACTACAATGAGCAGTTCTTC. Translated: CASSPPTALDYNEQFF.

The V call is TRBV6-5, the J call TRBJ2-5; D gene unclear. CDR3 length: 14 amino acids. The germline V gene encodes CDR1 MNHEY and CDR2 SVGAGI. Between the trimmed V and J ends, which lost 7 bases and 3 bases, there was a span of 15 bases. In nucleotides, the CDR3 is TGTGCCAGCATGAGGCACGGTTTTGAAGAGACCCAGTACTTC. This sequence encodes CASMRHGFEETQYF.

The genes are TRBV19 and TRBJ1-5; 8 nucleotides line up with TRBD1. This CDR3 has 15 amino acids. The V segment lost 7 bases and the J segment 1 base; nucleotides outside the gene matches: 6. CDR1 LNHDA and CDR2 SQIVND come from the germline V gene (reference sequence). The CDR3 loop is CASTLQGVSNQPQHF. The DNA for the CDR3 is TGTGCCAGTACCCTACAGGGGGTCAGCAATCAGCCCCAGCATTTT.

The CDR3 bases are TGTGCCAGCAGTTCATTCAGCGAAGCTTTCTTT. Amino acids: CASSSFSEAFF. This chain connects TRBV27 to TRBJ1-1; D is ambiguous. The CDR3 extends over 11 amino acids. V lost 4 bases and J lost 8, with 8 bases in between. Germline CDR1 and CDR2: MNHEY and SMNVEV (reference sequence).

In this sample, this clone turned up once. V gene TRBV28 combines with J gene TRBJ1-5, with TRBD1 as a possible D gene (5 bases). Looked up from germline, CDR1 is MDHEN and CDR2 is SYDVKM. Trimming took 6 bases from V and 3 from J, leaving 18 bases between them. The CDR3 length is 16 residues. CDR3 sequence: CASSSGTQTYNQPQHF. The CDR3 DNA reads TGTGCCAGCAGCTCAGGGACCCAAACTTACAATCAGCCCCAGCATTTT.

The chain combines TRBV24-1 with TRBJ2-5, with D possibly being TRBD2 (5 bases). Per germline, CDR1 KGHDR and CDR2 SFDVKD. The CDR3 extends over 18 amino acids. Between the trimmed V and J ends, which lost 2 bases and 7 bases, there was a span of 25 bases. CDR3 sequence (DNA): TGTGCCACCAGTGATTCCAAGGTGCCTAGCCGATCCCCGGGGACCCAGTACTTC. Its translation is CATSDSKVPSRSPGTQYF.

The V gene is TRBV3-1 (or the pseudogene TRBV3-2), the J gene TRBJ1-5; D not certain. The V end lost 5 bases, the J end lost 5 bases, and 19 bases lay between the germline ends. The CDR3 extends over 16 amino acids. Germline V gene data show CDR1 as LGHDT and CDR2 as YNNKEL (reference sequence). The CDR3, as DNA: TGTGCCAGCAGCGTTGAATATCTTTGGCATCATCAGCCCCAGCATTTT. Amino acids: CASSVEYLWHHQPQHF.

The V call is TRBV5-1, the J call TRBJ2-6, with no clear D. CDR3 length: 15 residues. V lost 4 bases and J lost 1, with 9 bases in between. Germline assignment: CDR1 SGHRS and CDR2 YFSETQ. In DNA form, the CDR3 reads TGCGCCAGCAGCCCTCCTCTGTCTGGGGCCAACGTCCTGACTTTC. This codes for CASSPPLSGANVLTF.

The V gene is TRBV7-2, the J gene TRBJ1-2; 9 positions agree with TRBD1. In germline, CDR1 is SGHTA, CDR2 FQGNSA. The V gene end was trimmed by 3 bases and the J gene end by 8 bases; junction bases not matched to a gene: 4. The CDR3 sequence is 13 residues long. This chain's CDR3 is CASSLGQGRGYTF. The CDR3 bases are TGTGCCAGCAGCTTGGGACAGGGACGGGGCTACACCTTC.

The chain joins TRBV7-8 to TRBJ1-5; possible D gene TRBD1, 5 bases. The CDR3 consists of 17 residues. The germline V gene has CDR1 SGHVS and CDR2 FQNEAQ. V lost 2 bases and J lost 3, with 17 bases in between. Here the CDR3 reads CASSLMREGTNNQPQHF. CDR3 nucleotide sequence: TGTGCCAGCAGCTTAATGCGAGAGGGGACTAACAATCAGCCCCAGCATTTT.

The rearrangement uses TRBV11-2 and TRBJ2-3; D gene unclear. V was shortened by 5 bases and J by 2 bases, with 8 bases between the two germline ends. Germline CDR1 reads SGHAT; CDR2 reads FQNNGV. There are 13 residues in the CDR3. The CDR3 nucleotides read TGTGCCAGCAGCCCAATCCACACAGATACGCAGTATTTT. Its protein is CASSPIHTDTQYF.

This clone was counted once. This chain uses TRBV11-1 with TRBJ2-1; tentatively, D is TRBD1 (6 bases). From germline, CDR1 is SGHAT and CDR2 FQDESV (reference sequence). V shed 1 base and J shed 9 bases, with 16 bases lying between them. CDR3 length equals 15 residues. DNA for the CDR3: TGTGCCAGCAGCTTAGAGGCAGGGGTCATCGTTGAGCAGTTCTTC. Protein product: CASSLEAGVIVEQFF.

This clone has a single count. The chain has TRBV11-3 and TRBJ2-1, with TRBD2 identical over 7 bases. The CDR3 contains 15 residues. V lost 5 bases and J lost 4; bases outside the gene matches: 8. Germline V CDR1 and CDR2: SGHNT, YENEEA. CDR3 sequence: CASSVGLAVYNEQFF. In nucleotides, the CDR3 is TGTGCCAGCAGCGTGGGGCTAGCGGTATACAATGAGCAGTTCTTC.

The CDR3 reads CASRSPGTEAFF. Written as DNA, the CDR3 is TGTGCCAGCAGATCTCCAGGGACTGAAGCTTTCTTT. This chain links TRBV6-5 with TRBJ1-1, with D maybe TRBD1 (5 bases). V lost 6 bases to trimming and J lost 5 bases, with 10 bases between them. Germline loops: CDR1 MNHEY, CDR2 SVGAGI. CDR3 length equals 12 residues.

This chain connects TRBV19 to TRBJ1-2; the D gene is possibly TRBD1 (5 bases). CDR1 and CDR2 from the germline V gene are LNHDA and SQIVND (reference sequence). Trimming removed 7 bases at V and 0 bases at J, with 15 bases between. This CDR3 is built from 15 residues. The CDR3 reads CASTPGDRANYGYTF. CDR3 in DNA: TGTGCCAGTACCCCCGGCGACAGAGCTAACTATGGCTACACCTTC.

The chain carries TRBV5-4 and TRBJ2-2; D is ambiguous. Germline values: CDR1 SGHNT, CDR2 YYREEE (reference sequence). The CDR3 is 15 amino acids. V shed 4 bases and J shed 1 base, with 11 bases lying between them. CDR3: CASSHSPRNTGELFF. CDR3 DNA: TGTGCCAGCAGCCACAGCCCCCGGAACACCGGGGAGCTGTTTTTT.

This chain connects TRBV6-2 or TRBV6-3 to TRBJ1-3; no definite D call. The germline V gene encodes CDR1 MNHEY and CDR2 SVGEGT. Trimming took 6 bases from V and 0 from J, leaving 15 bases between them. The CDR3 covers 16 residues. The CDR3 spells CASSRSGRHSGNTIYF. CDR3 in DNA: TGTGCCAGCAGCCGGTCCGGCCGACACTCTGGAAACACCATATATTTT.

This clone appeared once. J is TRBJ1-5 and V is TRBV5-1, with D perhaps matching TRBD1 (5 bases). The V end was cut by 2 bases, the J end by 6 bases, with 12 bases between. CDR3 length: 14 amino acids. The germline CDR1 and CDR2 sequences are SGHRS and YFSETQ. The CDR3 here is CASSLDSMGQPQHF. The CDR3 DNA sequence: TGCGCCAGCAGCTTAGACAGCATGGGTCAGCCCCAGCATTTT. The complete variable domain, with remaining parts taken from reference TRBV5-1 and TRBJ1-5, reads KAGVTQTPRYLIKTRGQQVTLSCSPISGHRSVSWYQQTPGQGLQFLFEYFSETQRNKGNFPGRFSGRQFSNSRSEMNVSTLELGDSALYLCASSLDSMGQPQHFGDGTRLSIL.

This clone was seen a few times. The V and J genes are TRBV19 and TRBJ1-1, with D possibly TRBD1 on 6 matching bases. Per the germline V gene, CDR1 is LNHDA and CDR2 is SQIVND (reference sequence). The CDR3 sequence is 14 residues long. Trimming pared 10 bases from V and 1 base from J, leaving 16 bases between. The CDR3 loop is CATRQEYPNTEAFF. In nucleotides, the CDR3 is TGTGCCACCAGACAGGAGTATCCGAACACTGAAGCTTTCTTT.

This clone appeared a single time. This sequence joins TRBV5-5 and TRBJ1-1; no firm D call. The CDR3 has 16 amino acids. Trimming took off 1 base at V and 5 bases at J, with 18 bases between the two ends. Germline values: CDR1 SGHKS, CDR2 YYEKEE (reference sequence). CDR3 loop: CASSLFVAPPGTEAFF. For the CDR3, the DNA is TGTGCCAGCAGCTTGTTCGTAGCTCCGCCTGGAACTGAAGCTTTCTTT.

The chain couples TRBV7-8 to TRBJ1-1; D perhaps matches TRBD1 (5 bases). Germline V gene sequence: CDR1 SGHVS, CDR2 FQNEAQ. The CDR3 extends over 13 amino acids. Trimming cost V 7 bases and J 5 bases, with 14 bases left between them. Here the CDR3 DNA reads TGTGCCAGCACGGGGGATTTTGAGACTGAAGCTTTCTTT. Translation: CASTGDFETEAFF.

This chain links TRBV5-1 with TRBJ2-2; D is unresolved. This CDR3 spans 15 amino acids. The V gene lost 1 base and the J gene lost 4 bases, with 11 bases spanning the gap. Looked up from germline, CDR1 is SGHRS and CDR2 is YFSETQ. The CDR3 sequence: CASSLSPTATGELFF. The CDR3 DNA follows: TGCGCCAGCAGCTTGAGCCCCACGGCCACCGGGGAGCTGTTTTTT.